This is a list of T cell receptor beta chains from one sample in a study of T cells in localized non-small cell lung cancer. The table came from immunoSEQ multiplex PCR; TCRdb's copy has only in-frame clones and leaves some out. The table lists some 26,000 clones, approximately 90% of them singletons. Specimen: peripheral blood, collected before any cancer treatment. The source of these receptors is a woman aged 18 to 55 with stage I lung adenocarcinoma. The CDR3 runs from the conserved cysteine through the conserved F or W. Each record gives: D gene, V gene, clone size, J gene, CDR3 DNA, CDR3 protein. The D gene is left open where the match is weak. Size values are once, few and many counts, or a class for expanded clones, and some rows have none.

>NA|TRBV9|NA|TRBJ2-3
TGTGCCAGCAGCCCCTCATGGGATACGCAGTATTTT
CASSPSWDTQYF
>NA|TRBV6-5|NA|TRBJ2-7
TGTGCCAGCAGTTATTCCGCAGGGGCAGGATACGAGCAGTACTTC
CASSYSAGAGYEQYF
>NA|TRBV11-3|NA|TRBJ2-7
TGTGCCAGCAGCTTAGCCAGCCCGGCGCCCTACGAGCAGTACTTC
CASSLASPAPYEQYF
>NA|TRBV19|once|TRBJ2-7
TGTGCCAGTAAGCGACAGGATTCCTCCTACGAGCAGTACTTC
CASKRQDSSYEQYF
>NA|TRBV5-6|NA|TRBJ2-1
TGTGCCAGCAGCTTGTTGAGTGACCTAGGCGATGAGCAGTTCTTC
CASSLLSDLGDEQFF
>NA|TRBV5-6|NA|TRBJ2-2
TGTGCCAGCAGCTTGATCAGAACCGGGGAGCTGTTTTTT
CASSLIRTGELFF
>NA|TRBV21-1|NA|TRBJ1-2
TGTGCCAGCAGCAACCGACAGGGCCAGGACTATGGCTACACCTTC
CASSNRQGQDYGYTF
>TRBD1|TRBV6-1|NA|TRBJ2-5
TGTGCCAGCAACCCGACAGGGTTAGATCAAGAGACCCAGTACTTC
CASNPTGLDQETQYF
>NA|TRBV5-1|few|TRBJ2-2
TGCGCCAGCAGCGTGGGGGGTGCGGGCAGCACCGGGGAGCTGTTTTTT
CASSVGGAGSTGELFF
>NA|TRBV11-3|NA|TRBJ1-3
TGTGCCAGCAGCATAGAACACTTCTCTGGAAACACCATATATTTT
CASSIEHFSGNTIYF
>NA|TRBV7-9|NA|TRBJ1-5
TGTGCCAGCAGCGCTGGCGGTCGCAATCAGCCCCAGCATTTT
CASSAGGRNQPQHF
>NA|TRBV6-1|NA|TRBJ2-3
TGTGCCAGCAGCCTTTTGGACAGCACAGATACGCAGTATTTT
CASSLLDSTDTQYF
>TRBD1|TRBV5-1|NA|TRBJ1-1
TGCGCCAGCAGCTTGGGACAGGGTGGCACTGAAGCTTTCTTT
CASSLGQGGTEAFF
>NA|TRBV9|few|TRBJ2-3
TGTGCCAGCAGCGCCCCGTATGAAGATACGCAGTATTTT
CASSAPYEDTQYF
>NA|TRBV30|NA|TRBJ1-4
TGTGCCTGGGGGGACGGACATGAAATGGAACTGTTTTTT
CAWGDGHEMELFF
>TRBD2|TRBV28|NA|TRBJ2-7
TGTGCCAGCAGCCACTGGCGGGAGGGCCCCTACGAGCAGTACTTC
CASSHWREGPYEQYF
>NA|TRBV30|NA|TRBJ2-1
TGTGCCTGGGCTCACCGAGGCAGCGGCTCCTACAATGAGCAGTTCTTC
CAWAHRGSGSYNEQFF
>NA|TRBV27|NA|TRBJ1-1
TGTGCCAGCAGACCGATCAGGTGGGGCCTTGAAGCTTTCTTT
CASRPIRWGLEAFF
>NA|TRBV29-1|NA|TRBJ2-3
TGCAGCGTTCAGCTCCTCGGGACTGCATATTTT
CSVQLLGTAYF
>NA|TRBV6-5|NA|TRBJ1-3
TGTGCCAGCAGTTACTCGGGATCATCTGGAAACACCATATATTTT
CASSYSGSSGNTIYF
>NA|TRBV7-9|NA|TRBJ1-1
TGTGCCAGCAGCCCCTCTGGACAGAACACTGAAGCTTTCTTT
CASSPSGQNTEAFF
>NA|TRBV28|NA|TRBJ1-4
TGTGCCAGCAGTTTAACGAACAGGGATGAAAAACTGTTTTTT
CASSLTNRDEKLFF
>TRBD1|TRBV30|few|TRBJ1-5
TGTGCCTGGAGTCACCGACGACAGGGTAATCAGCCCCAGCATTTT
CAWSHRRQGNQPQHF
>NA|TRBV5-6|NA|TRBJ2-1
TGTGCCAGCAGCTTGCGGTCGTGGGAGGCCTACAATGAGCAGTTCTTC
CASSLRSWEAYNEQFF
>NA|TRBV27|NA|TRBJ1-5
TGTGCCAGCAGTCTCAGGGGCAATCAGCCCCAGCATTTT
CASSLRGNQPQHF
>NA|TRBV18|NA|TRBJ2-5
TGTGCCAGCTCACCTAGCCCTGGGCTCCAGGCCCAGTACTTC
CASSPSPGLQAQYF
>NA|TRBV7-9|NA|TRBJ2-4
TGTGCCAGCAGCTTTAAGGACAGTTCTTCCAACATTCAGTACTTC
CASSFKDSSSNIQYF
>TRBD2|TRBV19|NA|TRBJ2-3
TGTGCCAGTAGTATAAAAAGACAGCGGGATACAGATACGCAGTATTTT
CASSIKRQRDTDTQYF
>NA|TRBV4-1|NA|TRBJ1-5
TGCGCCAGCAGCCAGAGGTTCGGGGACAATCAGCCCCAGCATTTT
CASSQRFGDNQPQHF
>NA|TRBV19|NA|TRBJ2-4
TGTGCCAGTAAAAGGTTGGGAGGGGGGCGAGAGTTTGGAGCCAAAAACATTCAGTACTTC
CASKRLGGGREFGAKNIQYF
>TRBD1|TRBV7-9|medium-sized|TRBJ1-3
TGTGCCAGCAGCTTAAAACCGGGACAGGACGAAAACACCATATATTTT
CASSLKPGQDENTIYF
>NA|TRBV18|NA|TRBJ1-5
TGTGCCAGCTCCCCCGGTGGGGGGATTGGACAGCCCCAGCATTTT
CASSPGGGIGQPQHF